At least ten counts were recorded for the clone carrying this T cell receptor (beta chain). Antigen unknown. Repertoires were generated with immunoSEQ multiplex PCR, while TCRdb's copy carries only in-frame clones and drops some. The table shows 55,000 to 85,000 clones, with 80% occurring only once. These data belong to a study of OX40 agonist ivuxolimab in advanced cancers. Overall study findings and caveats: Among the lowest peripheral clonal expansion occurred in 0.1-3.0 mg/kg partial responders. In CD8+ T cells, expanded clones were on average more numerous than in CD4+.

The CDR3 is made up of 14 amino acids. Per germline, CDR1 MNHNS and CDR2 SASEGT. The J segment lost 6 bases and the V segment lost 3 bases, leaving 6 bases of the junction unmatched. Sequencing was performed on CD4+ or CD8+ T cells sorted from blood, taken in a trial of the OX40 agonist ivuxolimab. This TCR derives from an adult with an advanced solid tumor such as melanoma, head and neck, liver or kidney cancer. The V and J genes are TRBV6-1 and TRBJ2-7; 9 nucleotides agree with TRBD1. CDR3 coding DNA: TGTGCCAGCAGTGACTCGGGGACAGGGAGCGAGCAGTACTTC. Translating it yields CASSDSGTGSEQYF.